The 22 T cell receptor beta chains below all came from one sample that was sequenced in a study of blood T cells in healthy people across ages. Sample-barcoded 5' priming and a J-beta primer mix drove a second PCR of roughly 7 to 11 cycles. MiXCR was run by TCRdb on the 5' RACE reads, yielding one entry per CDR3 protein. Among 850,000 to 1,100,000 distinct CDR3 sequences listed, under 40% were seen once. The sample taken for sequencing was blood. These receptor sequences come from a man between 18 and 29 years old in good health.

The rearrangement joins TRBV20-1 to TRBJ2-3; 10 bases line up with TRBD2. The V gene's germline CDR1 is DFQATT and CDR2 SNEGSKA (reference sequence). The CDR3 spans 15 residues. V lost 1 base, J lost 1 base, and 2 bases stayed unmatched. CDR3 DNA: TGCAGTGCTAGAGGAGGACTAGCGGGCACAGATACGCAGTATTTT. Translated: CSARGGLAGTDTQYF.

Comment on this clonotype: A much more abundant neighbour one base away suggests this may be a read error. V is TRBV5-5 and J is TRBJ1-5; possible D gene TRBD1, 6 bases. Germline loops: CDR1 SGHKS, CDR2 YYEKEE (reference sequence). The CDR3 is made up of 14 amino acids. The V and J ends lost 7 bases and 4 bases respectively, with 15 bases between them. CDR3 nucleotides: TGTGCCAGCGGCCCTGGGAGGGGGAATCAGCCCCAGCATTTT. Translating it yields CASGPGRGNQPQHF. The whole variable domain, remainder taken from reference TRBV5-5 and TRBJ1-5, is DAGVTQSPTHLIKTRGQQVTLRCSPISGHKSVSWYQQVLGQGPQFIFQYYEKEERGRGNFPDRFSARQFPNYSSELNVNALLLGDSALYLCASGPGRGNQPQHFGDGTRLSIL.

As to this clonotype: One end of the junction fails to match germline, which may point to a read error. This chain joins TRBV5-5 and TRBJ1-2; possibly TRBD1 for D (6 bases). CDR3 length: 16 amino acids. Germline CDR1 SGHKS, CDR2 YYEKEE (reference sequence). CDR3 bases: TGTGTCAGCAGCTTGGACGGGGGCCGCGGAGTCTATGGCTACACCTTC. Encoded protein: CVSSLDGGRGVYGYTF.

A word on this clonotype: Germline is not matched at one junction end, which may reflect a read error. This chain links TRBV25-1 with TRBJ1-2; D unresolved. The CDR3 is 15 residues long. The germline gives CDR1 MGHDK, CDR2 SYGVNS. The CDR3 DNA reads TGTGCCAGCAGTGAAGCCGAACCAAACACTTATGGCCACACCTTC. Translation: CASSEAEPNTYGHTF.

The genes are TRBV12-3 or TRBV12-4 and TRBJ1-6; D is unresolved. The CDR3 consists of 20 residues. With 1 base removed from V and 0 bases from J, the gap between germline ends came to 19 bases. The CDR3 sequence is CASSLGRVFHPSSYNSPLHF. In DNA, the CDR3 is TGTGCCAGCAGTTTAGGGAGGGTTTTCCATCCTTCCTCCTATAATTCACCCCTCCACTTT.

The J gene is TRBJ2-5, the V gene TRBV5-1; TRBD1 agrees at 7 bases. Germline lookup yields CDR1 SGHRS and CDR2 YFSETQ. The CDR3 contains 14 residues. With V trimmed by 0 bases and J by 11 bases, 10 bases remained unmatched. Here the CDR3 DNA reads TGCGCCAGCAGCTTGGGTTCAGGGGGTACTGAGCAGTACTTC. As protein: CASSLGSGGTEQYF.

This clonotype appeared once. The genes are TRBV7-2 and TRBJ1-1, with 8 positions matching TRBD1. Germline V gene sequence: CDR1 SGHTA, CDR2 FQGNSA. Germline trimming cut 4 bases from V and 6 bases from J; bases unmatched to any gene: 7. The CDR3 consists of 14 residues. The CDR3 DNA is TGTGCCAGCAGCTCGGGACAGGAGCGCTCTGAAGCTTTCTTT. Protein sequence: CASSSGQERSEAFF.

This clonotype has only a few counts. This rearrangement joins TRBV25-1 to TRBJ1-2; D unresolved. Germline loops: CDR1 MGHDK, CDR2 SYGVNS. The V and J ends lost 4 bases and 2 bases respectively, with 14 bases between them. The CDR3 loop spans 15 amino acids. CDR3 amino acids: CASSAPGSYNYGYTF. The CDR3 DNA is TGTGCCAGCAGTGCCCCGGGAAGCTACAACTATGGCTACACCTTC.

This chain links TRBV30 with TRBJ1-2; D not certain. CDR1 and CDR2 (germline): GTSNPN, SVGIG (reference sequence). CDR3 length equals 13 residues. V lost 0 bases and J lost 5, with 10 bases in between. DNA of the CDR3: TGTGCCTGGAGTGTACTCGGCCTTTATGGCTACACCTTC. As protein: CAWSVLGLYGYTF. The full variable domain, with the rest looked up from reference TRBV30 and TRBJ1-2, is SQTIHQWPATLVQPVGSPLSLECTVEGTSNPNLYWYRQAAGRGLQLLFYSVGIGQISSEVPQNLSASRPQDRQFILSSKKLLLSDSGFYLCAWSVLGLYGYTFGSGTRLTVV.

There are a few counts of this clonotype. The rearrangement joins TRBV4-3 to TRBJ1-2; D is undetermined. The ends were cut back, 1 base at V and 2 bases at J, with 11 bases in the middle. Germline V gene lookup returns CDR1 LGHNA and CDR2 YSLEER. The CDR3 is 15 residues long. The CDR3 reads CASSQGEAANYGYTF. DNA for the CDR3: TGCGCCAGCAGCCAAGGGGAAGCAGCAAACTATGGCTACACCTTC.

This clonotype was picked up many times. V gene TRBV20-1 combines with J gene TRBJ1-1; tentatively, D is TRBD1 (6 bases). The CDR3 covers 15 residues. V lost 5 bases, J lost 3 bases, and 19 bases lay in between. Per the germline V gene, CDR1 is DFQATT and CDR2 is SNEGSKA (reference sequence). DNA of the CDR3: TGCAGTGCTCGGGGGGGGGCTAGGGGTGACACTGAAGCTTTCTTT. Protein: CSARGGARGDTEAFF.

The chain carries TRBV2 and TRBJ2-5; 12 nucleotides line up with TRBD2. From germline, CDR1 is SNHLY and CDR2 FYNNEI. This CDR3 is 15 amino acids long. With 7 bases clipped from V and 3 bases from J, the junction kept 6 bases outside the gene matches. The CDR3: CASNPSGGEKETQYF. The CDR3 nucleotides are TGTGCCAGCAACCCTAGCGGGGGGGAAAAAGAGACCCAGTACTTC. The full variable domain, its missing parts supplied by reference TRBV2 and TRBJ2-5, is EPEVTQTPSHQVTQMGQEVILRCVPISNHLYFYWYRQILGQKVEFLVSFYNNEISEKSEIFDDQFSVERPDGSNFTLKIRSTKLEDSAMYFCASNPSGGEKETQYFGPGTRLLVL.

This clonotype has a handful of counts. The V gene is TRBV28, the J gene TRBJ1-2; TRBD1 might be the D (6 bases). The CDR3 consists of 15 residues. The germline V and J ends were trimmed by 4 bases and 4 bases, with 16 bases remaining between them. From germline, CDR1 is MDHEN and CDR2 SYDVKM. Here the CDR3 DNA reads TGTGCCAGCAGTTCTGGGGGGGCCATAAGCTATGGCTACACCTTC. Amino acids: CASSSGGAISYGYTF.

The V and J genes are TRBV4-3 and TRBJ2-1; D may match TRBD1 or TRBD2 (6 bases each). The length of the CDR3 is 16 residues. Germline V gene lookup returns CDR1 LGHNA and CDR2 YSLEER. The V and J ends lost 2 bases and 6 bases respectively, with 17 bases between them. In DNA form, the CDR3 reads TGCGCCAGCAGCCAACCCTACGGAGGGGGAGGCAATGAGCAGTTCTTC. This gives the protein CASSQPYGGGGNEQFF.

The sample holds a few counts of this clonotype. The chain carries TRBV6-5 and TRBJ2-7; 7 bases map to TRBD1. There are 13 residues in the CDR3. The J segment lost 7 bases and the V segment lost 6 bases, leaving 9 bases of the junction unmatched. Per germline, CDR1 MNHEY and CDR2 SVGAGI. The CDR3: CASSPGQTTEQYF. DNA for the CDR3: TGTGCCAGCAGCCCGGGACAGACCACAGAGCAGTACTTC.

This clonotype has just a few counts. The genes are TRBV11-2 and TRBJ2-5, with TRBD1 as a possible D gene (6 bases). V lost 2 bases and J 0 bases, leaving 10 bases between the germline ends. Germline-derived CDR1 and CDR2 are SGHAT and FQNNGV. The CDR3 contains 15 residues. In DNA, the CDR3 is TGTGCCAGCAGCTTATTAGGGACATACCAAGAGACCCAGTACTTC. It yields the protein CASSLLGTYQETQYF.

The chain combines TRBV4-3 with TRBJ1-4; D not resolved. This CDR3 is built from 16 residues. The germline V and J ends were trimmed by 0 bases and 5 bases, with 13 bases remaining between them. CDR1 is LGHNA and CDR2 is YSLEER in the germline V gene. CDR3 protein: CASSQDGRGRNEKLFF. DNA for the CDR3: TGCGCCAGCAGCCAAGACGGTCGGGGTAGGAATGAAAAACTGTTTTTT.

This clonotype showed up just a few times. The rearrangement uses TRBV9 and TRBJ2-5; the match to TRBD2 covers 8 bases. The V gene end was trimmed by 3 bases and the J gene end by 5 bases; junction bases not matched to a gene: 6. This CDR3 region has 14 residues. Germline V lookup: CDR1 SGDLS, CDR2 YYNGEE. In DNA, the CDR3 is TGTGCCAGCAGCGACCCTACTAGCGGCGAGACCCAGTACTTC. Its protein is CASSDPTSGETQYF.

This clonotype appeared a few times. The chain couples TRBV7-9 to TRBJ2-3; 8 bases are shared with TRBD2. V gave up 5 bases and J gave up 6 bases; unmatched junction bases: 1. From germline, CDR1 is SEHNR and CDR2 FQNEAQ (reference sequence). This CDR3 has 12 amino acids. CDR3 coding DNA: TGTGCCAGCAGCGCGGGGGGTGATACGCAGTATTTT. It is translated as CASSAGGDTQYF.

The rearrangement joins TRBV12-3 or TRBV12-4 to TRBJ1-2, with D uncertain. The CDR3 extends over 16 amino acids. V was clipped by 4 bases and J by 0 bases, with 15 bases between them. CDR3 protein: CASSSGTYQTNYGYTF. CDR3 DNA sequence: TGTGCCAGCAGTTCTGGAACATACCAAACTAACTATGGCTACACCTTC.

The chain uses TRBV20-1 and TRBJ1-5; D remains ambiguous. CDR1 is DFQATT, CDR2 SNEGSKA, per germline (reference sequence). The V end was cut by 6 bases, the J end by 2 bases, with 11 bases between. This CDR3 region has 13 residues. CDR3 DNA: TGCAGTGCCACGGACGGGCGCAATCAGCCCCAGCATTTT. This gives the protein CSATDGRNQPQHF.

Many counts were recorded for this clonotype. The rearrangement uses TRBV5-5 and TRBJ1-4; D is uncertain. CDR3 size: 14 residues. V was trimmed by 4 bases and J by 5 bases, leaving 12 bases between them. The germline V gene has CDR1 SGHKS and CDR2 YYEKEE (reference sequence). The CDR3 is CASSPGSTNEKLFF. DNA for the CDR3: TGTGCCAGCAGCCCGGGATCTACGAATGAAAAACTGTTTTTT.